The sequence of this TCR beta chain was determined in a study of beta chain features in type 1 diabetes. Germline CDR1 reads SGHDT; CDR2 reads YYEEEE. CDR3 length equals 11 residues. V was pared by 4 bases and J by 4 bases, with 3 bases between. Since all of the isolated RNA was reverse transcribed, expressed TCRB transcripts were what got sequenced. Profiling relied on immunoSEQ multiplex PCR, and the TCRdb table lists in-frame clones only, not all of them. The data contain over 300,000 clones, roughly 8% of them singletons. Sequenced material: central memory CD4+ T cells from blood. The receptor was isolated from a woman between 18 and 30 years old in good health. J is TRBJ2-1 and V is TRBV5-6; D uncertain. The CDR3 loop reads CASSQYNEQFF. CDR3 coding DNA: TGTGCCAGCAGCCAATACAATGAGCAGTTCTTC.